This T cell receptor (beta chain) was recorded in a study of T cell changes during pregnancy in multiple sclerosis. Clones were sequenced by immunoSEQ multiplex PCR, and TCRdb holds only the in-frame ones, with some missing. The top ten hold 0.55% to 0.7% of the sample, which has under 45,000 clones, 89% seen once. This CDR3 is built from 15 residues. This sequence joins TRBV1 and TRBJ2-1; the D call TRBD1 from the table was never checked on the DNA. TRBV1 is deemed a pseudogene. The receptor's source is a female donor with multiple sclerosis, enrolled in a pregnancy study. The material was CD4+ T cells from peripheral blood mononuclear cells, obtained in the first trimester of pregnancy. CDR3 coding DNA: TGCACCAGCAGTCAAGAGGCCAGCTCCTACAATGAGCAGTTCTTC. Translating gives CTSSQEASSYNEQFF.